One TCR beta chain is described in this entry. What it binds is not known. PCR involved 60 Vbeta and 13 Jbeta primers. Method: immunoSEQ multiplex PCR; TCRdb's copy keeps in-frame clones and lacks some. The sample yields more than 95,000 clones, 74% seen once. These data come from a study of cytomegalovirus exposure and HLA in healthy donors. Overall study results and limits: Donors were assumed by presence/absence analyses to have roughly uniform sequencing depth.

This CDR3 has 15 amino acids. V lost 1 base and J lost 8; bases outside the gene matches: 10. The V gene's germline CDR1 is LGHNA and CDR2 YNFKEQ. The sequenced material came from PBMCs. The chain carries TRBV4-2 and TRBJ1-2; 7 positions agree with TRBD1. This receptor was taken from a woman between 50 and 59 years old in good health and CMV-seropositive. CDR3 protein: CASSQGLRQGGGYTF. The CDR3, as DNA: TGTGCCAGCAGCCAAGGCCTCCGACAGGGTGGAGGCTACACCTTC.